The 8 T cell receptor beta chains below come from one sample, sequenced in a study of T-cell memory formation after mild COVID-19. TCRdb reprocessed the 5' RACE reads with MiXCR, giving one entry per CDR3 protein. The sample comprises 280,000 or so distinct CDR3 sequences, approximately 8.4% of which are singletons, and 20% to 25% rests with the top ten. The sequencing input was PBMCs or a T cell subset sorted from them (not recorded which). Every receptor here comes from a man in his late teens or twenties who had mild COVID-19 (a few samples of this study predate the infection). Cell type and time point are not known.

This clonotype was recorded at least ten times. The chain has TRBV20-1 and TRBJ2-7, with D tentatively TRBD1 or TRBD2 (7 bases each). V was clipped by 0 bases and J by 0 bases, with 12 bases between them. Germline lookup yields CDR1 DFQATT and CDR2 SNEGSKA (reference sequence). The CDR3 has 15 amino acids. CDR3 sequence reads: CSARDPGGVSYEQYF. The CDR3 DNA is TGCAGTGCTAGAGATCCAGGGGGGGTCTCCTACGAGCAGTACTTC.

This clonotype occurred many times. The J gene is TRBJ1-2, the V gene TRBV4-1, with D possibly being TRBD1 (5 bases). Germline CDR1 and CDR2: MGHRA and YSYEKL. The CDR3 contains 15 residues. V was trimmed by 1 base and J by 7 bases, leaving 16 bases between them. This CDR3 reads CASSQVIPGDGGYTF. In DNA, the CDR3 is TGCGCCAGCAGCCAAGTCATTCCGGGGGACGGTGGCTACACCTTC.

The table lists this clonotype with a few counts. Here the CDR3 reads CAWPQAPEGYEQYF. The CDR3, as DNA: TGTGCCTGGCCACAGGCCCCGGAGGGCTACGAGCAGTACTTC. The rearrangement joins TRBV30 to TRBJ2-7; a weak D match, TRBD2 (6 bases). V lost 5 bases and J 3 bases, leaving 17 bases between the germline ends. There are 14 residues in the CDR3. The germline CDR1 and CDR2 sequences are GTSNPN and SVGIG (reference sequence).

Many counts were recorded for this clonotype. The chain couples TRBV11-2 to TRBJ1-1, with unresolved D. Germline V gene lookup returns CDR1 SGHAT and CDR2 FQNNGV. V gave up 1 base and J gave up 3 bases, with 9 bases separating them. The CDR3 totals 14 residues. CDR3 DNA: TGTGCCAGCAGCTTAGTGTACGGGGACACTGAAGCTTTCTTT. Encoded protein: CASSLVYGDTEAFF.

This clonotype was seen a few times. The rearrangement links TRBV20-1 to TRBJ2-5; D is tentatively TRBD1 or TRBD2 (6 bases each). V lost 3 bases and J lost 4, with 15 bases in between. CDR1 is DFQATT, CDR2 SNEGSKA, per germline (reference sequence). The CDR3 is made up of 14 amino acids. Here the CDR3 DNA reads TGCAGTGCTAGGATCCCCGGGGGCCCAGAGACCCAGTACTTC. Encoded protein: CSARIPGGPETQYF.

The chain recombines TRBV7-8 with TRBJ1-5; perhaps TRBD1 as D (5 bases). CDR1 and CDR2 from the germline V gene are SGHVS and FQNEAQ. The CDR3 is made up of 15 amino acids. Trimming left V 5 bases short and J 7 bases short, with 18 bases between. The CDR3 loop reads CASSAIAARAQPQHF. In DNA form, the CDR3 reads TGTGCCAGCAGCGCGATTGCAGCCAGGGCCCAGCCCCAGCATTTT.

CDR3 bases: TGTGCCAGCATGAGGGGGCTACAGGAAAAACTGTTTTTT. Protein product: CASMRGLQEKLFF. V gene TRBV2 combines with J gene TRBJ1-4; 7 nucleotides match TRBD1. CDR1 SNHLY and CDR2 FYNNEI come from the germline V gene. The CDR3 is 13 residues long. V was clipped by 7 bases and J by 8 bases; unmatched bases: 7. The entire variable domain, with the rest obtained from reference TRBV2 and TRBJ1-4, is as follows: EPEVTQTPSHQVTQMGQEVILRCVPISNHLYFYWYRQILGQKVEFLVSFYNNEISEKSEIFDDQFSVERPDGSNFTLKIRSTKLEDSAMYFCASMRGLQEKLFFGSGTQLSVL.

This clonotype was seen many times. The chain links TRBV3-1 to TRBJ2-3; perhaps TRBD1 as D (5 bases). The CDR3 is made up of 16 amino acids. Trimming took off 0 bases at V and 0 bases at J, with 10 bases between the two ends. Germline V gene lookup returns CDR1 LGHDT and CDR2 YNNKEL (reference sequence). The CDR3: CASSQDLAGSTDTQYF. CDR3 nucleotide sequence: TGTGCCAGCAGCCAAGATTTGGCAGGGAGCACAGATACGCAGTATTTT.